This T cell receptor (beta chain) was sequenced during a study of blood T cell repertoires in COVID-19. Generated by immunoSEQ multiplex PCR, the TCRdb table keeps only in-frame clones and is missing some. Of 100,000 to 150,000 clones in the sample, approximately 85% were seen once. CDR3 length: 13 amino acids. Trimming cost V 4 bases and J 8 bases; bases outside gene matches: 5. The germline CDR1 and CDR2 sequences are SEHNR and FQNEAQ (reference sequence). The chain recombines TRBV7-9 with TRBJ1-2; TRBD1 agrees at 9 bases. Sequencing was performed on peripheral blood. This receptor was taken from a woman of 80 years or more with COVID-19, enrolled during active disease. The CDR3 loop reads CASSYRDRDGYTF. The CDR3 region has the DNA TGTGCCAGCAGCTACCGGGACAGGGACGGCTACACCTTC.